These 21 T cell receptor beta chains were sequenced from one sample in a study of cytomegalovirus exposure and HLA in healthy donors. The protocol was immunoSEQ multiplex PCR, while the TCRdb copy is restricted to in-frame clones and leaves out a portion. The sample lists fewer than 200,000 clones, 85% occurring once. What was sequenced was PBMCs. The source of these receptors is a man between 18 and 35 years old in good health and CMV-seropositive.

The chain combines TRBV30 with TRBJ2-1; the D is unclear. Germline lookup yields CDR1 GTSNPN and CDR2 SVGIG (reference sequence). CDR3 length: 16 residues. Trimming stripped 3 bases from V and 2 bases from J, with 17 bases between. CDR3 DNA sequence: TGTGCCTGGAGCCGGTACCCCTTTCCGACCTACAATGAGCAGTTCTTC. Protein sequence: CAWSRYPFPTYNEQFF.

J is TRBJ2-7 and V is TRBV28; TRBD1 aligns across 7 bases. With V trimmed by 6 bases and J by 2 bases, 7 bases remained unmatched. CDR3 length: 14 amino acids. Germline CDR1 reads MDHEN; CDR2 reads SYDVKM. The CDR3, as DNA: TGTGCCAGCAGCCAAGGGGGACAGACCTACGAGCAGTACTTC. Its translation is CASSQGGQTYEQYF.

The rearrangement links TRBV27 to TRBJ2-7, with 8 bases matching TRBD2. Germline loops: CDR1 MNHEY, CDR2 SMNVEV (reference sequence). Trimming cost V 5 bases and J 2 bases; bases outside gene matches: 11. The CDR3 is 16 amino acids. This CDR3 is CASSLHPSGSTYEQYF. The CDR3, as DNA: TGTGCCAGCAGTCTCCATCCAAGCGGGAGCACCTACGAGCAGTACTTC.

The chain uses TRBV6-5 and TRBJ2-5; 11 bases fit TRBD1. The germline V gene has CDR1 MNHEY and CDR2 SVGAGI. V gave up 0 bases and J gave up 4 bases; unmatched junction bases: 4. The length of the CDR3 is 16 residues. The CDR3 nucleotides are TGTGCCAGCAGTTACTCCGGGACAGGGGGTCGAGAGACCCAGTACTTC. Amino acids: CASSYSGTGGRETQYF.

The chain links TRBV6-5 to TRBJ1-2; the match to TRBD1 covers 11 bases. With 0 bases clipped from V and 7 bases from J, the junction kept 1 base outside the gene matches. Germline-derived CDR1 and CDR2 are MNHEY and SVGAGI. This CDR3 region has 14 residues. The CDR3 bases are TGTGCCAGCAGTTACTCTGGGACAGGGGGTGGCTACACCTTC. Its translation is CASSYSGTGGGYTF.

The rearrangement links TRBV6-5 to TRBJ1-6; 11 bases agree with TRBD1. Germline V lookup: CDR1 MNHEY, CDR2 SVGAGI. The CDR3 extends over 15 amino acids. V shed 4 bases, J shed 8 bases, and the junction held 4 bases outside the gene matches. As DNA, the CDR3 is TGTGCCAGCAGTTGGACAGGGGGCATAGATTCACCCCTCCACTTT. It encodes CASSWTGGIDSPLHF.

This chain joins TRBV9 and TRBJ1-1; D is ambiguous. CDR3 length equals 15 residues. The germline gives CDR1 SGDLS, CDR2 YYNGEE. The V gene lost 2 bases and the J gene lost 1 base, with 12 bases spanning the gap. CDR3 sequence reads: CASSVSGNGNTEAFF. DNA for the CDR3: TGTGCCAGCAGCGTCTCCGGGAACGGGAACACTGAAGCTTTCTTT.

The CDR3 loop reads CASSVPGHGDWNEQFF. As DNA, the CDR3 is TGCGCCAGCAGTGTACCGGGACACGGGGATTGGAATGAGCAGTTCTTC. This sequence joins TRBV23-1 and TRBJ2-1, with a tentative D call TRBD1 (6 bases). Being an ORF, TRBV23-1 has a function that is uncertain. The CDR3 contains 16 residues. V was trimmed by 5 bases and J by 7 bases, leaving 21 bases between them.

This clone was seen once. The V and J genes are TRBV7-9 and TRBJ2-5, with 7 bases lining up with TRBD2. The CDR3 runs 16 residues. J was trimmed by 5 bases and V by 0 bases; bases with no gene match: 9. Germline CDR1 reads SEHNR; CDR2 reads FQNEAQ (reference sequence). CDR3 coding DNA: TGTGCCAGCAGCTTAGCGCATACTAGCGTCGGTGAGACCCAGTACTTC. It encodes CASSLAHTSVGETQYF.

V usage is TRBV5-6 and J usage is TRBJ1-1; the match to TRBD1 covers 8 bases. V shed 4 bases, J shed 11 bases, and the junction held 4 bases outside the gene matches. This CDR3 is 11 amino acids long. Germline V gene lookup returns CDR1 SGHDT and CDR2 YYEEEE. DNA for the CDR3: TGTGCCAGCAGCGTGACAGGGGACGCTTTCTTT. As protein: CASSVTGDAFF.

The V call is TRBV9, the J call TRBJ2-3, with D possibly matching TRBD1 (6 bases). V was pared by 3 bases and J by 0 bases, with 14 bases between. The CDR3 loop spans 16 amino acids. Germline values: CDR1 SGDLS, CDR2 YYNGEE. CDR3 sequence (DNA): TGTGCCAGCAGCGGTACAGGGATTGGGAGCACAGATACGCAGTATTTT. Its translation is CASSGTGIGSTDTQYF.

CDR3 in DNA: TGTGCCAGCAGTTTCGTGGGGGGGGCTAAGGAAGCTTTCTTT. Amino acid sequence: CASSFVGGAKEAFF. The chain uses TRBV28 and TRBJ1-1, with TRBD1 as a possible D gene (6 bases). The CDR3 has 14 amino acids. Trimming pared 3 bases from V and 8 bases from J, leaving 16 bases between. CDR1 is MDHEN, CDR2 SYDVKM, per germline. The variable domain in full, with the rest retrieved from reference TRBV28 and TRBJ1-1, is DVKVTQSSRYLVKRTGEKVFLECVQDMDHENMFWYRQDPGLGLRLIYFSYDVKMKEKGDIPEGYSVSREKKERFSLILESASTNQTSMYLCASSFVGGAKEAFFGQGTRLTVV.

V usage is TRBV7-9 and J usage is TRBJ2-1; 8 nucleotides line up with TRBD2. This CDR3 is 13 amino acids long. Trimming removed 5 bases from V and 10 bases from J; junction bases left unmatched: 7. Germline CDR1 and CDR2: SEHNR and FQNEAQ (reference sequence). The CDR3 nucleotides are TGTGCCAGCAGCCCCCAGCGGGAGTCGGAGCAGTTCTTC. Its translation: CASSPQRESEQFF.

In nucleotides, the CDR3 is TGTGCCAGCAGACCCACGGGAAGGGTTCCTTCTGGGGCCAACGTCCTGACTTTC. Translation gives CASRPTGRVPSGANVLTF. The chain has TRBV11-2 and TRBJ2-6, with D maybe TRBD2 (5 bases). The germline V gene encodes CDR1 SGHAT and CDR2 FQNNGV. The ends were cut back, 6 bases at V and 1 base at J, with 19 bases in the middle. The CDR3 length is 18 residues. The full variable domain, completed using reference TRBV11-2 and TRBJ2-6, is EAGVAQSPRYKIIEKRQSVAFWCNPISGHATLYWYQQILGQGPKLLIQFQNNGVVDDSQLPKDRFSAERLKGVDSTLKIQPAKLEDSAVYLCASRPTGRVPSGANVLTFGAGSRLTVL.

This chain links TRBV9 with TRBJ2-1, with a tentative D call TRBD2 (6 bases). The CDR3 consists of 16 residues. Per germline, CDR1 SGDLS and CDR2 YYNGEE. Trimming removed 3 bases from V and 2 bases from J, with 15 bases in between. In DNA form, the CDR3 reads TGTGCCAGCAGCGCCGGGACTCCGATGGCCTACAATGAGCAGTTCTTC. Translating it yields CASSAGTPMAYNEQFF.

This clone was seen more than once but under ten times. V usage is TRBV11-2 and J usage is TRBJ2-7, with D perhaps matching TRBD2 (6 bases). The germline V and J ends were trimmed by 5 bases and 5 bases, with 13 bases remaining between them. The CDR3 has 13 residues. Germline V lookup: CDR1 SGHAT, CDR2 FQNNGV. The CDR3 loop reads CASSGPPGDEQYF. The CDR3 DNA sequence: TGTGCCAGCAGCGGACCCCCGGGAGACGAGCAGTACTTC.

The chain has TRBV28 and TRBJ2-4; possible D gene TRBD2, 5 bases. Trimming left V 8 bases short and J 1 base short, with 27 bases between. Germline lookup yields CDR1 MDHEN and CDR2 SYDVKM. The CDR3 has 19 amino acids. The CDR3 DNA reads TGTGCCAGCCGACCCCGAGTTTGGACTCCCCCCCTGGCCAAAAACATTCAGTACTTC. It translates to CASRPRVWTPPLAKNIQYF.

This chain uses TRBV2 with TRBJ1-1; TRBD1 matches 8 bases. In germline, CDR1 is SNHLY, CDR2 FYNNEI. J lost 2 bases, V lost 10 bases, and 6 bases had no gene match. CDR3 size: 13 residues. CDR3 protein: CATYGTGNTEAFF. CDR3 in DNA: TGTGCCACCTACGGGACAGGAAACACTGAAGCTTTCTTT.

The chain employs TRBV11-1 and TRBJ2-3, with D tentatively TRBD1 (7 bases). With 4 bases removed from V and 1 base from J, the gap between germline ends came to 12 bases. The CDR3 runs 15 residues. Germline loops: CDR1 SGHAT, CDR2 FQDESV (reference sequence). Here the CDR3 DNA reads TGTGCCAGCAGCTCAGGGGGGCTCGGCACAGATACGCAGTATTTT. Protein: CASSSGGLGTDTQYF.

This chain joins TRBV4-1 and TRBJ2-5; 7 bases are a match to TRBD2. The ends lost 0 bases at V and 1 base at J; junction bases unmatched: 2. The germline gives CDR1 MGHRA, CDR2 YSYEKL. The CDR3 runs 15 residues. The CDR3 reads CASSQEGLLQETQYF. In DNA, the CDR3 is TGCGCCAGCAGCCAAGAGGGACTACTCCAAGAGACCCAGTACTTC.

This rearrangement joins TRBV28 to TRBJ2-7; weak D call: TRBD1 (6 bases). With 7 bases removed from V and 0 bases from J, the gap between germline ends came to 16 bases. In germline, CDR1 is MDHEN, CDR2 SYDVKM. This CDR3 is 15 amino acids long. The DNA for the CDR3 is TGTGCCAGCACCTCAGGACAGTGGAGCTCCTACGAGCAGTACTTC. Translation gives CASTSGQWSSYEQYF.